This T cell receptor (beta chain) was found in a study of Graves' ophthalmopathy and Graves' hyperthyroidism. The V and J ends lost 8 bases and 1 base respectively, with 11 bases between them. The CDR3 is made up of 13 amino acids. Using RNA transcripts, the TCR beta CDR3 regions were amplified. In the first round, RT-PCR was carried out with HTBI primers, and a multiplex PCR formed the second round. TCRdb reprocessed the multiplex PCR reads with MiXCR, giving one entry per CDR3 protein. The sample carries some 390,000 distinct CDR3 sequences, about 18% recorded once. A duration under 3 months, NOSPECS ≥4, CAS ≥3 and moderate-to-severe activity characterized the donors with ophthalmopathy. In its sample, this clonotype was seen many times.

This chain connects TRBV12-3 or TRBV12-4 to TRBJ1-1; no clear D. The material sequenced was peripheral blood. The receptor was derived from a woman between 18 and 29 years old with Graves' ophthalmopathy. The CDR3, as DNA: TGTGCCAGCGGGAGGGCTGGGAACACTGAAGCTTTCTTT. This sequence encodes CASGRAGNTEAFF.